This paragraph reports one T cell receptor beta chain. Its antigen is still unknown. This sample stems from a study of T-cell reconstitution after alpha-beta-depleted transplantation in children. Findings of the study overall: The authors attributed T-cell counts and diversity one year after transplant mostly to newly produced T cells. The origin of alpha-beta T cells about two months after transplant was reportedly several hundred expanded graft clones.

Unique molecular identifiers tagged the TCRbeta library. TCRdb reprocessed the PCR reads via MiXCR and lists one record per CDR3 protein. The data show 75,000 to 80,000 distinct CDR3 sequences, over 15% seen once. The clonotype originates from a male patient between 2 and 10 years old who had a stem cell transplant for acute lymphoblastic leukemia, so the T cells may come from the graft donor. Sample: PBMCs, mostly from graft donor cells, taken 360 days after TCRalphabeta/CD19-depleted stem cell transplant.

CDR3 residues: CASSLGAGLAKNIQYF. In DNA, the CDR3 is TGTGCCAGCAGCTTAGGTGCGGGACTAGCCAAAAACATTCAGTACTTC. The chain combines TRBV7-9 with TRBJ2-4; D is perhaps TRBD2 (6 bases). The V gene's germline CDR1 is SEHNR and CDR2 FQNEAQ (reference sequence). The CDR3 loop spans 16 amino acids. V was trimmed by 1 base and J by 0 bases, leaving 10 bases between them.